This paragraph reports one T cell receptor beta chain. The sample originates from a study of shared T cell receptors in the human thymus. The germline V gene has CDR1 SGHRS and CDR2 YFSETQ. The CDR3 length is 16 residues. After removal of 0 bases from V and 5 bases from J, the junction contained 6 bases not matched to a gene. TCRdb's copy holds only in-frame clones and misses some; the assay was immunoSEQ multiplex PCR. The sample gives almost 550,000 clones, 75% to 80% of which show up once; about 0.012% is in the top ten. A further study also used this sample, focusing on human thymus T cells. This second study notes: Serving as donors were healthy Finnish infants, each of whom was having open corrective surgery for congenital heart defects. Thymus was obtained from resections taken during corrective heart surgery. What appeared biased in thymic and blood repertoires was the usage of V and J genes. Related research has reported that thymic repertoires overlap highly among unrelated individuals.

Specimen: thymocytes. The chain links TRBV5-1 to TRBJ2-1, with 9 bases fitting TRBD2. The TCR comes from a boy younger than two with a congenital heart defect. The CDR3 is CASSLAEREEHNEQFF. The CDR3 coding sequence is TGCGCCAGCAGCTTGGCCGAGCGGGAGGAGCACAATGAGCAGTTCTTC.